The sequence of this T cell receptor beta chain was determined in a study of blood T cell repertoires in COVID-19. Germline CDR1 and CDR2: SGHKS and YYEKEE (reference sequence). This CDR3 comprises 14 residues. V lost 5 bases, J lost 2 bases, and 10 bases lay in between. Method: immunoSEQ multiplex PCR; TCRdb's copy keeps in-frame clones and lacks some. The table records about 240,000 clones, roughly 86% of them present only once. The chain has TRBV5-5 and TRBJ2-2; TRBD2 is a possible D gene (7 bases). The origin of this receptor is a young woman with acute COVID-19. The sequenced material came from PBMCs or T cells enriched from blood (not recorded which). CDR3 sequence reads: CASSAGANTGELFF. Written as DNA, the CDR3 is TGTGCCAGCAGTGCGGGGGCTAACACCGGGGAGCTGTTTTTT.